This paragraph reports one T cell receptor beta chain. Its antigen is unknown. There are no base qualities to consult, and no much larger clone falls within one base. These data belong to a study of blood T cell repertoires in COVID-19 (dated by TCRdb to 2020 to 2022). Describing the broader study: Samples covering the acute and convalescent phases of COVID-19 were provided by collaborators in the United States, Italy and Spain. The prospective study material was composed of cDNA or gDNA derived from T cells, B-cell-depleted T cells, or PBMCs. Subjects who had been exposed to COVID-19, were actively infected with it, or had recovered from it provided the deeply sampled blood TCRbeta repertoires that made up the dataset. A freely available public database, intended as a resource for researchers studying the immune response to SARS-CoV-2, is where the repertoires were released. Samples were obtained from the ongoing ImmuneRACE study (first 160 participants) and from about 1,300 subjects provided by 6 global collaborators. Sample metadata almost always included a de-identified subject ID, COVID-19 status, age in years and sex. Where available, HLA class I and class II types were obtained from metadata supplied by the sample provider rather than from assay-based typing.

Another Seattle source contributed samples from volunteer blood donors who had recovered from COVID-19. Whole blood was collected in K2EDTA tubes by collaborating institutions according to the institutions' own protocols. Collaborator samples were shipped for TCRbeta analysis as frozen whole blood, isolated PBMCs, or DNA extracted from either sample type. Reading from cysteine to phenylalanine, the CDR3 counts 11 amino acids. Only the CDR3 DNA stays, 33 bases, in frame from base 1. V drops 4 bases and J drops 6 bases, leaving 5 bases in between. The immunoSEQ Assay, a bias-controlled multiplex PCR, was used to amplify TCRbeta CDR3 regions from genomic DNA. In the source study's methods: The number of nucleated cells in each sample was estimated by amplification of reference gene primers within the assay. Sequence reads were collapsed and filtered to measure the absolute abundance of every unique TCRbeta CDR3 rearrangement. For each sample, productive Simpson clonality was calculated as the square root of Simpson's diversity index across productive rearrangements. TCRdb holds this immuneACCESS table with in-frame rearrangements only. Some clones are missing; in checked studies, unresolved V genes explain under half, and the rest has no known cause. V, J and clone size were drawn from that table, and D and trimming were deduced from the DNA. The sample table holds about 300,000 clones, of which approximately 90% were seen once. The top ten clones comprise 6.9% of the sample.

Summary of the overall study and its limitations: The quantity of clinical and demographic metadata differed by source and by participant and was supplied without curation.

This clonotype was obtained from a woman younger than 45 who had recovered from COVID-19. Sequenced material: peripheral blood. The chain joins TRBV12-3 or TRBV12-4 to TRBJ2-3, with the D gene uncertain. In nucleotide form, the sequence is TGTGCCAGCAGTTCGGGTGATACGCAGTATTTT. This is translated as CASSSGDTQYF.